This T cell receptor (beta chain) was recovered during a study of regulatory T cells in long-lasting Graves disease. The wider study: Newly diagnosed Graves' patients had under 3 months of antithyroid drugs.

The V end lost 5 bases, the J end lost 0 bases, and 7 bases lay between the germline ends. Germline assignment: CDR1 KGHDR and CDR2 SFDVKD. This CDR3 has 14 amino acids. This clonotype was picked up many times. Its antigen is still unknown. CDR3-region Arm-PCR and iRepertoire HTBI primers produced the TCR beta libraries. TCRdb analysed the multiplex PCR reads with MiXCR anew, one entry per CDR3 protein. The sample records around 420,000 distinct CDR3 sequences, 15% being singletons. The time point here: newly diagnosed GD, antithyroid drugs for less than 3 months. The TCR library was made from RNA extracted from PBMCs. Patients hailed from an endocrinology department in Xi'an, China. The authors drew 8.5 to 9.5 milliliters of peripheral blood into EDTA tubes. Study-wide results and caveats: It was in persistent disease that TRBV28, TRBJ1-2 and TRBJ2-5 were favored.

V is TRBV24-1 and J is TRBJ1-5; maybe TRBD1 (5 bases). Sequences were derived from peripheral blood mononuclear cells (PBMCs), sampled at new diagnosis, from a patient treated with antithyroid drugs. The receptor comes from a female donor with Graves disease. DNA for the CDR3: TGTGCCACCAGTGGGGACCTTAGCAATCAGCCCCAGCATTTT. This translates into CATSGDLSNQPQHF.